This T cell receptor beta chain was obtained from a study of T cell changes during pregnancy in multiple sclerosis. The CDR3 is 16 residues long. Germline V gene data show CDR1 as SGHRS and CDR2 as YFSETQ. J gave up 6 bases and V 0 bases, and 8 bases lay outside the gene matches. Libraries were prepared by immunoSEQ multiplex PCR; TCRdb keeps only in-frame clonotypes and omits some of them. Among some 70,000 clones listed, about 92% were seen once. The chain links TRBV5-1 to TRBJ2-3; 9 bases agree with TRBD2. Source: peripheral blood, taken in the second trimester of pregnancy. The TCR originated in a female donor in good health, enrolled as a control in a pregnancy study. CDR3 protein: CASSLGGTSYPDTQYF. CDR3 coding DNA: TGCGCCAGCAGCTTGGGGGGGACTAGCTATCCCGATACGCAGTATTTT.